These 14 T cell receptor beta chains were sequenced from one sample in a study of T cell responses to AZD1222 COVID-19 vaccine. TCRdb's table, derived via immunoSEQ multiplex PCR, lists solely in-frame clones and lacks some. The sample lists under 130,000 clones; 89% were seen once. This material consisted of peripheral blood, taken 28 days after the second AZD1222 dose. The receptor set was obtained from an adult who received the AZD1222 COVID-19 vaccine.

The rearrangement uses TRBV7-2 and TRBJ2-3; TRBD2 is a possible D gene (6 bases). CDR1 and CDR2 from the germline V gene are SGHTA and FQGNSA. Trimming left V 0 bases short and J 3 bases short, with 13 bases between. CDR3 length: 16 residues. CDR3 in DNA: TGTGCCAGCAGCTTAGCAGTCGGGAGAGGAACAGATACGCAGTATTTT. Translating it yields CASSLAVGRGTDTQYF.

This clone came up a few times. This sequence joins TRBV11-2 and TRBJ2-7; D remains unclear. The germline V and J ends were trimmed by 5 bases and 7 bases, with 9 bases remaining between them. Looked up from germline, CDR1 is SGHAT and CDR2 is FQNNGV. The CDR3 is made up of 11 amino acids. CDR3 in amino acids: CASSPLTEQYF. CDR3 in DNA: TGTGCCAGCAGCCCCTTAACAGAGCAGTACTTC.

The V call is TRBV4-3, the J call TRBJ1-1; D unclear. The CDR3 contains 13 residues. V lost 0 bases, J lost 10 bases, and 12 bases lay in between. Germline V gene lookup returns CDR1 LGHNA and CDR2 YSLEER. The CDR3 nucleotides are TGCGCCAGCAGCCAAGAGCTTTTGGCAGCAGCTTTCTTT. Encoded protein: CASSQELLAAAFF.

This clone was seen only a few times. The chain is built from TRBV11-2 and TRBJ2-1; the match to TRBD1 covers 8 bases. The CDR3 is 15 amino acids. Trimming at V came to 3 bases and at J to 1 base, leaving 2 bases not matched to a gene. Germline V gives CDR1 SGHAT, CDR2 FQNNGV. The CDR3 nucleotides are TGTGCCAGCAGCTTCGACAGGGGATCCTACAATGAGCAGTTCTTC. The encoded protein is CASSFDRGSYNEQFF.

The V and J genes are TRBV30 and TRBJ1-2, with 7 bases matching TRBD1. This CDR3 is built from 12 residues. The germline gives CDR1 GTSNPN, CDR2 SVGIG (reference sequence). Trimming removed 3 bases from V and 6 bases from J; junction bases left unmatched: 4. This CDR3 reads CAWRRGPDGYTF. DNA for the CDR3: TGTGCCTGGAGGAGGGGGCCGGATGGCTACACCTTC. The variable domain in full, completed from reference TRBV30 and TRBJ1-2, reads SQTIHQWPATLVQPVGSPLSLECTVEGTSNPNLYWYRQAAGRGLQLLFYSVGIGQISSEVPQNLSASRPQDRQFILSSKKLLLSDSGFYLCAWRRGPDGYTFGSGTRLTVV.

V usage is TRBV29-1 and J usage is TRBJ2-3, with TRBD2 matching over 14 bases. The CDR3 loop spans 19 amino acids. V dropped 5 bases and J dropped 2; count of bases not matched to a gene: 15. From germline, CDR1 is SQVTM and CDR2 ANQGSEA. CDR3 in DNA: TGCAGCGTTATAGGACTAGCGGGAGGACCTGTCAGTCCCACAGATACGCAGTATTTT. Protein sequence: CSVIGLAGGPVSPTDTQYF.

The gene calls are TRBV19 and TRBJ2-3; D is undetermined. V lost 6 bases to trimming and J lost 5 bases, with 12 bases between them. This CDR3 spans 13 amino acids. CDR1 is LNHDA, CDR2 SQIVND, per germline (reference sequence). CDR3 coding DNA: TGTGCCAGTAGCTTAGATTTGGGAGATACGCAGTATTTT. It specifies CASSLDLGDTQYF.

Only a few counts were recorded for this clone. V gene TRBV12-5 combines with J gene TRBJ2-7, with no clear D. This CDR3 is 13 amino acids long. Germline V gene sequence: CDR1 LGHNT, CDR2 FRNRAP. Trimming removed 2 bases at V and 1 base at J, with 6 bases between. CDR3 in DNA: TGTGCTAGTGGTTTGTACACATCCTACGAGCAGTACTTC. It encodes CASGLYTSYEQYF.

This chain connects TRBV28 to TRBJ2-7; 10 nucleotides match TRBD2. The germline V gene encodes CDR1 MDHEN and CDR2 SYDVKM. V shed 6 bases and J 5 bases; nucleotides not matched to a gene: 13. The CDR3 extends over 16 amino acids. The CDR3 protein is CASRPVGLAREDEQYF. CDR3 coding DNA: TGTGCCAGCAGGCCGGTGGGACTAGCGAGAGAGGACGAGCAGTACTTC.

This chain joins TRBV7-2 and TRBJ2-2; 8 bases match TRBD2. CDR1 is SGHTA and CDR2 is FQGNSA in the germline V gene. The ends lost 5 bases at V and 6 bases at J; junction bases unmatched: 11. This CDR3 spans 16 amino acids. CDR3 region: CASSPGGTSKAGELFF. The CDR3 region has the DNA TGTGCCAGCAGCCCCGGAGGGACTAGTAAGGCCGGGGAGCTGTTTTTT.

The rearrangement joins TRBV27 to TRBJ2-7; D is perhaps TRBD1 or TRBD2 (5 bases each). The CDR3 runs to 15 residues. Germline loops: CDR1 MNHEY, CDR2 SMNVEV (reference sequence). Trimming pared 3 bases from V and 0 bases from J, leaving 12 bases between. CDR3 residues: CASSFGGVTSYEQYF. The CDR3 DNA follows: TGTGCCAGCAGTTTTGGGGGAGTAACCTCCTACGAGCAGTACTTC.

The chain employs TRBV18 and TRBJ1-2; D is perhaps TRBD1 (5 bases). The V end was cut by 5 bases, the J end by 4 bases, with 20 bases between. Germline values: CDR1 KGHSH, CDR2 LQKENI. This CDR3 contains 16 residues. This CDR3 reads CASSSSFSQGGYGYTF. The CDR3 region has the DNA TGTGCCAGCTCATCCTCTTTCTCCCAGGGTGGCTATGGCTACACCTTC.

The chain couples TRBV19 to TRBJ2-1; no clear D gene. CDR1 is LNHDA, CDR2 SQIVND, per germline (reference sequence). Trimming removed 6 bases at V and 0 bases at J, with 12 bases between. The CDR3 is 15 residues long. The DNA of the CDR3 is TGTGCCAGTAGCTTTGTAGTGGGCTCCTACAATGAGCAGTTCTTC. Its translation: CASSFVVGSYNEQFF.

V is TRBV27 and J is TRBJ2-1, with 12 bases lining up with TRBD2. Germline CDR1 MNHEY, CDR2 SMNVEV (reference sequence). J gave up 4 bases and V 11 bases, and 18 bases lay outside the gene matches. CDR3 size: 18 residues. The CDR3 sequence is CAAHAIGLAGGSYNEQFF. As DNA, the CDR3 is TGTGCCGCACATGCCATAGGGCTAGCGGGAGGGTCATACAATGAGCAGTTCTTC.